The 16 T cell receptor beta chains listed next were all sequenced from one sample in a study of T cell responses to AZD1222 COVID-19 vaccine. Profiling relied on immunoSEQ multiplex PCR, and the TCRdb table lists in-frame clones only, not all of them. The sample records under 150,000 clones, roughly 90% being singletons. This sample comprised peripheral blood, obtained 28 days after the second AZD1222 dose. These receptors all come from an adult who received the AZD1222 COVID-19 vaccine.

Concerning this clone itself: Other DNA sequences in the sample encode the same CDR3. The gene calls are TRBV6-5 and TRBJ1-5, with TRBD1 matching over 10 bases. The CDR3 spans 14 residues. Germline V gene lookup returns CDR1 MNHEY and CDR2 SVGAGI. With V trimmed by 5 bases and J by 4 bases, 2 bases remained unmatched. This chain's CDR3 is CASSPGQGNQPQHF. As DNA, the CDR3 is TGTGCCAGCAGTCCGGGACAGGGGAATCAGCCCCAGCATTTT.

The genes are TRBV15 and TRBJ1-1, with a tentative D call TRBD1 (6 bases). The germline V and J ends were trimmed by 3 bases and 4 bases, with 12 bases remaining between them. The CDR3 sequence is 14 residues long. Germline CDR1 LNHNV, CDR2 YYDKDF (reference sequence). The CDR3 DNA is TGTGCCACCAGCAGGGGGGCAGGGATCACTGAAGCTTTCTTT. As protein: CATSRGAGITEAFF.

The chain couples TRBV7-2 to TRBJ1-2; D unresolved. There are 14 residues in the CDR3. Trimming left V 2 bases short and J 7 bases short, with 14 bases between. The germline gives CDR1 SGHTA, CDR2 FQGNSA. The CDR3 DNA is TGTGCCAGCAGCTTATTCTCCCCGGAGATTGGCTACACCTTC. The encoded protein is CASSLFSPEIGYTF. Full variable domain (missing parts from reference TRBV7-2 and TRBJ1-2): GAGVSQSPSNKVTEKGKDVELRCDPISGHTALYWYRQSLGQGLEFLIYFQGNSAPDKSGLPSDRFSAERTGGSVSTLTIQRTQQEDSAVYLCASSLFSPEIGYTFGSGTRLTVV.

V and J are TRBV4-1 and TRBJ1-3; no clear D. The CDR3 consists of 15 residues. V was clipped by 0 bases and J by 8 bases, with 14 bases between them. Germline assignment: CDR1 MGHRA and CDR2 YSYEKL. The DNA of the CDR3 is TGCGCCAGCAGCCAAGATGGGGAAACCGGGGACACCATATATTTT. This gives the protein CASSQDGETGDTIYF.

The chain combines TRBV7-3 with TRBJ1-1; no reliable D call. V was cut by 3 bases and J by 4 bases, with 9 bases left in between. This CDR3 has 13 amino acids. Germline CDR1 and CDR2: SGHTA and FQGTGA. CDR3: CASSFGPITEAFF. CDR3 sequence (DNA): TGTGCCAGCAGCTTCGGCCCTATCACTGAAGCTTTCTTT.

This sequence joins TRBV5-6 and TRBJ2-1, with D possibly being TRBD2 (6 bases). Trimming pared 4 bases from V and 4 bases from J, leaving 15 bases between. Germline V gene data show CDR1 as SGHDT and CDR2 as YYEEEE. The CDR3 is made up of 15 amino acids. The DNA for the CDR3 is TGTGCCAGCAGCCACCCGACCGGGAGTTACAATGAGCAGTTCTTC. It translates to CASSHPTGSYNEQFF.

J is TRBJ2-1 and V is TRBV19, with 8 bases fitting TRBD2. The CDR3 has 13 residues. Trimming took 5 bases from V and 10 from J; bases not matched to a gene: 7. Per germline, CDR1 LNHDA and CDR2 SQIVND (reference sequence). The CDR3 sequence: CASSQREREEQFF. DNA for the CDR3: TGTGCCAGTAGTCAGCGGGAGAGGGAGGAGCAGTTCTTC.

The rearrangement links TRBV12-3 or TRBV12-4 to TRBJ2-1; the match to TRBD1 covers 7 bases. The CDR3 is made up of 13 amino acids. With V trimmed by 7 bases and J by 4 bases, 4 bases remained unmatched. The CDR3, as DNA: TGTGCCAGCATCGCCAGGGGGTACAATGAGCAGTTCTTC. It is translated as CASIARGYNEQFF.

The CDR3 bases are TGTGCCAGCAGCTTGGGACAGGGGCTGTTGAGGAGTGAAAAACTGTTTTTT. Residues: CASSLGQGLLRSEKLFF. V usage is TRBV7-9 and J usage is TRBJ1-4; 10 bases map to TRBD1. Germline CDR1 and CDR2: SEHNR and FQNEAQ (reference sequence). Unmatched junction bases numbered 11, after V lost 3 bases and J lost 7 bases. The CDR3 runs 17 residues. The full variable domain, rest sourced from reference TRBV7-9 and TRBJ1-4, is DTGVSQNPRHKITKRGQNVTFRCDPISEHNRLYWYRQTLGQGPEFLTYFQNEAQLEKSRLLSDRFSAERPKGSFSTLEIQRTEQGDSAMYLCASSLGQGLLRSEKLFFGSGTQLSVL.

The chain couples TRBV5-1 to TRBJ2-1; TRBD1 or TRBD2 may be the D gene (5 bases each). In germline, CDR1 is SGHRS, CDR2 YFSETQ. V shed 0 bases and J shed 0 bases, with 10 bases lying between them. CDR3 length: 16 amino acids. The CDR3 reads CASSLGDGRSYNEQFF. The CDR3 DNA is TGCGCCAGCAGCTTGGGGGACGGCCGCTCCTACAATGAGCAGTTCTTC.

The chain combines TRBV7-6 with TRBJ2-7, with a tentative D call TRBD2 (7 bases). Germline CDR1 and CDR2: SGHVS and FNYEAQ. Trimming took 0 bases from V and 2 from J, leaving 14 bases between them. CDR3 length equals 16 residues. CDR3 loop: CASSLAPGGLAYEQYF. In DNA, the CDR3 is TGTGCCAGCAGCTTAGCCCCCGGGGGGCTCGCCTACGAGCAGTACTTC.

This chain connects TRBV11-3 to TRBJ1-5; D is undetermined. With 2 bases removed from V and 6 bases from J, the gap between germline ends came to 11 bases. The CDR3 contains 14 residues. Germline values: CDR1 SGHNT, CDR2 YENEEA. For the CDR3, the DNA is TGTGCCAGCAGCTTAATGGGGTCGGGTCAGCCCCAGCATTTT. Encoded protein: CASSLMGSGQPQHF.

V is TRBV7-2 and J is TRBJ2-7, with TRBD2 identical over 9 bases. CDR1 and CDR2 (germline): SGHTA, FQGNSA. This CDR3 is built from 15 residues. The ends lost 5 bases at V and 0 bases at J; junction bases unmatched: 5. The CDR3 reads CASSDLAGSSYEQYF. CDR3 DNA sequence: TGTGCCAGCAGCGATCTAGCGGGGTCCTCCTACGAGCAGTACTTC. Drawing the rest from reference TRBV7-2 and TRBJ2-7, the complete variable domain is GAGVSQSPSNKVTEKGKDVELRCDPISGHTALYWYRQSLGQGLEFLIYFQGNSAPDKSGLPSDRFSAERTGGSVSTLTIQRTQQEDSAVYLCASSDLAGSSYEQYFGPGTRLTVT.

The V gene is TRBV28, the J gene TRBJ2-3; the D call may be TRBD1 or TRBD2 (6 bases each). CDR3 length equals 13 residues. Trimming left V 3 bases short and J 4 bases short, with 8 bases between. Germline V gene sequence: CDR1 MDHEN, CDR2 SYDVKM. In DNA, the CDR3 is TGTGCCAGCAGTTTGGGGGGCGCAGATACGCAGTATTTT. Protein product: CASSLGGADTQYF.

The CDR3 nucleotides are TGCGCCAGCAGCTTGGGGGGAGTAGATTCACCCCTCCACTTT. This sequence encodes CASSLGGVDSPLHF. The V call is TRBV5-1, the J call TRBJ1-6; D remains unclear. Germline V gene data show CDR1 as SGHRS and CDR2 as YFSETQ. The CDR3 sequence is 14 residues long. V was clipped by 0 bases and J by 8 bases, with 9 bases between them.

This chain joins TRBV29-1 and TRBJ2-7; no clear D. The CDR3 runs to 11 residues. Germline V gives CDR1 SQVTM, CDR2 ANQGSEA. V was shortened by 6 bases and J by 10 bases, with 16 bases between the two germline ends. In DNA form, the CDR3 reads TGCAGCGTCCAGGACGGTTTGGGTCAGTACTTC. Translation: CSVQDGLGQYF.